Below, 3 T cell receptor beta chains from the same sample are listed, as sequenced in a study of shared T cell receptors in the human thymus. TCRdb's table, derived via immunoSEQ multiplex PCR, lists solely in-frame clones and lacks some. Of a few hundred thousand clones listed, around 95% are singletons. Sequencing was carried out using thymocytes. The receptors were gathered from a human donor.

The chain employs TRBV28 and TRBJ2-1; the D is unclear. Trimming left V 1 base short and J 14 bases short, with 21 bases between. Germline V CDR1 and CDR2: MDHEN, SYDVKM. The CDR3 loop spans 15 amino acids. CDR3 sequence: CASSLFSIRVDGEFF. CDR3 coding DNA: TGTGCCAGCAGTTTATTCTCCATAAGGGTTGATGGGGAGTTCTTC.

The J gene is TRBJ1-5, the V gene TRBV28; D is perhaps TRBD1 (6 bases). This CDR3 contains 12 residues. V was pared by 5 bases and J by 8 bases, with 10 bases between. The germline CDR1 and CDR2 sequences are MDHEN and SYDVKM. The CDR3 nucleotides read TGTGCCAGCAGTCTCAGGGACAAGCCCCAGCATTTT. This gives the protein CASSLRDKPQHF.

The CDR3 reads CASSFTSGRALETQYF. In DNA form, the CDR3 reads TGTGCCAGCAGTTTTACTAGCGGGAGGGCCTTAGAGACCCAGTACTTC. The V call is TRBV2, the J call TRBJ2-5; the match to TRBD2 covers 13 bases. This CDR3 is 16 amino acids long. Germline assignment: CDR1 SNHLY and CDR2 FYNNEI. With 5 bases clipped from V and 4 bases from J, the junction kept 7 bases outside the gene matches.